Following are 12 T cell receptor beta chains from one sample sequenced in a study of blood T cells in healthy people across ages. For the second PCR, which ran for roughly 7 to 11 cycles, a sample-barcoded 5' primer and a J-beta primer mix were used. MiXCR, run by TCRdb on the 5' RACE reads, gives a single entry per CDR3 protein. In the table there are approximately 1.5 million distinct CDR3 sequences, 42% of which are singletons. Specimen: blood. These receptors all stem from a woman under 30 in good health.

This clonotype was counted once. V is TRBV28 and J is TRBJ2-1; 11 bases align to TRBD2. In germline, CDR1 is MDHEN, CDR2 SYDVKM. V dropped 3 bases and J dropped 7; count of bases not matched to a gene: 11. The CDR3 extends over 17 amino acids. Here the CDR3 reads CASSLTSGTDIWNEQFF. The CDR3 nucleotides read TGTGCCAGCAGTTTGACTAGCGGGACCGATATATGGAATGAGCAGTTCTTC.

This clonotype was observed a few times. This chain connects TRBV12-3 or TRBV12-4 to TRBJ1-1, with D uncertain. The V end was cut by 8 bases, the J end by 0 bases, with 4 bases between. This CDR3 is built from 11 residues. The CDR3 coding sequence is TGTGCCAGCTACCTGAACACTGAAGCTTTCTTT. Translation gives CASYLNTEAFF.

The V call is TRBV15, the J call TRBJ1-1, with D hard to call. Trimming removed 1 base at V and 8 bases at J, with 8 bases between. The CDR3 sequence is 12 residues long. In germline, CDR1 is LNHNV, CDR2 YYDKDF (reference sequence). The CDR3 bases are TGTGCCACCAGCAGAGTCGGCCAAGAAGCTTTCTTT. It encodes CATSRVGQEAFF.

The chain carries TRBV20-1 and TRBJ2-5, with D possibly matching TRBD2 (6 bases). The V gene's germline CDR1 is DFQATT and CDR2 SNEGSKA (reference sequence). CDR3 length equals 14 residues. V was shortened by 7 bases and J by 11 bases, with 26 bases between the two germline ends. In DNA form, the CDR3 reads TGCAGTGTCAAGCTTTCTAGCGACTACAATGAGCAGTACTTC. Residues: CSVKLSSDYNEQYF.

This clonotype was counted once. V gene TRBV6-6 combines with J gene TRBJ1-4, with D unresolved. The CDR3 runs 15 residues. Germline CDR1 reads MNHNY; CDR2 reads SVGAGI (reference sequence). Trimming pared 5 bases from V and 2 bases from J, leaving 12 bases between. The DNA of the CDR3 is TGTGCCAGCAGTACTCAGGCTCTTACTAATGAAAAACTGTTTTTT. Protein product: CASSTQALTNEKLFF.

A single count supports this clonotype. The missing conserved phenylalanine or tryptophan at the end of this CDR3 makes a read error likely. This sequence joins TRBV6-5 and TRBJ1-1; possible D gene TRBD1, 6 bases. V lost 4 bases, J lost 1 base, and 7 bases lay in between. This CDR3 is built from 13 residues. Germline CDR1 is MNHEY and CDR2 is SVGAGI. The CDR3 loop reads CASSLQGNTEAFV. For the CDR3, the DNA is TGTGCCAGCAGTTTACAGGGGAACACTGAAGCTTTCGTT.

The chain combines TRBV25-1 with TRBJ1-1, with D maybe TRBD1 (6 bases). This CDR3 is built from 14 residues. Germline CDR1 and CDR2: MGHDK and SYGVNS. V was trimmed by 7 bases and J by 4 bases, leaving 16 bases between them. CDR3 DNA sequence: TGTGCCAGCAAGGGGGGGGGCGCGACCACTGAAGCTTTCTTT. This codes for CASKGGGATTEAFF.

This sequence joins TRBV30 and TRBJ2-1; D gene ambiguous. V lost 6 bases and J 4 bases, leaving 10 bases between the germline ends. This CDR3 is built from 12 residues. Germline-derived CDR1 and CDR2 are GTSNPN and SVGIG (reference sequence). The CDR3 region is CACHPQYNEQFF. The CDR3 nucleotides read TGTGCCTGCCATCCCCAGTACAATGAGCAGTTCTTC.

The gene calls are TRBV12-5 and TRBJ2-4, with a weak D call TRBD1 (6 bases). The J call is doubtful: the DNA matches TRBJ2-5 better. Germline CDR1 is LGHNT and CDR2 is FRNRAP. The CDR3 sequence is 15 residues long. CDR3 amino acids: CASGSPVAGEETQYF. The CDR3 DNA follows: TGTGCTAGTGGTTCCCCGGTTGCAGGGGAAGAGACCCAGTACTTC.

Only a few counts were recorded for this clonotype. The V gene is TRBV27, the J gene TRBJ2-1; 8 nucleotides align to TRBD2. The junction had 9 bases not matched to a gene; V was cut back by 5 bases and J by 0 bases. The CDR3 spans 17 residues. The germline CDR1 and CDR2 sequences are MNHEY and SMNVEV (reference sequence). CDR3 sequence: CASSPLEAGDSYNEQFF. DNA for the CDR3: TGTGCCAGCAGTCCCCTGGAAGCGGGGGACTCCTACAATGAGCAGTTCTTC.

The chain uses TRBV20-1 and TRBJ1-4; D is unresolved. CDR1 is DFQATT, CDR2 SNEGSKA, per germline (reference sequence). With 7 bases removed from V and 5 bases from J, the gap between germline ends came to 8 bases. CDR3 length: 11 residues. The CDR3 sequence: CSGAFNEKLFF. The DNA for the CDR3 is TGCAGTGGGGCCTTCAATGAAAAACTGTTTTTT.

V usage is TRBV4-2 and J usage is TRBJ1-2; 10 nucleotides align to TRBD1. Germline-derived CDR1 and CDR2 are LGHNA and YNFKEQ. The CDR3 extends over 15 amino acids. J gave up 4 bases and V 6 bases, and 8 bases lay outside the gene matches. In DNA, the CDR3 is TGTGCCAGCAGGCCCGCCGGGGACAGGGGCTATGGCTACACCTTC. Residues: CASRPAGDRGYGYTF.